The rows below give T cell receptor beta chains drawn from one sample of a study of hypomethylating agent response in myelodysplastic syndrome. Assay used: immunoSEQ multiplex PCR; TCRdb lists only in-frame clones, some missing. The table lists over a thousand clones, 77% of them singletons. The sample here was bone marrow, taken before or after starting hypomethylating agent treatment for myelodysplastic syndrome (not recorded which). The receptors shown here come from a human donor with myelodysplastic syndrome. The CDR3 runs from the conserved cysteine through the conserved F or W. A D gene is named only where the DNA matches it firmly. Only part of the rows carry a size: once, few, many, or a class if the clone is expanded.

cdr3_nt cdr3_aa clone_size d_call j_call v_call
TGTGCCAGCAGCTTCCTACTTGGGTACACCGGGGAGCTGTTTTTT CASSFLLGYTGELFF . . TRBJ2-2 TRBV5-6
TGCGCCAGCAGTGACGACAGCGAATACGAGCAGTACTTC CASSDDSEYEQYF few . TRBJ2-7 TRBV10-1
TGCGCCAGCAGCCGGGACTTAAGCTCCTACAATGAGCAGTTCTTC CASSRDLSSYNEQFF . . TRBJ2-1 TRBV10-1
TGTGCCAGCACACGGGAACGCACAGATACGCAGTATTTT CASTRERTDTQYF . . TRBJ2-3 TRBV6-6
TGTGCCAGCAGTTTAGCGCAAACCTACAATGAGCAGTTCTTC CASSLAQTYNEQFF . . TRBJ2-1 TRBV27
TGTGCCAGCACTCTCGGGGGGGCCGCCGGGGAGCTGTTTTTT CASTLGGAAGELFF . TRBD2 TRBJ2-2 TRBV28
TGTGCCTGGAATCTGGGTTCCTCCTCTGGAAACACCATATATTTT CAWNLGSSSGNTIYF . . TRBJ1-3 TRBV30
TGCGCCAGCAGCCGACTAGCGGGAGAACATGACGAGCAGTACTTC CASSRLAGEHDEQYF . TRBD2 TRBJ2-7 TRBV4-1
TGTGCCAGTAGTATCGTTACGGGGGCGGCCTACGAGCAGTACTTC CASSIVTGAAYEQYF . . TRBJ2-7 TRBV19
TGTGCCAGTAGTATCACAGGGTTGTACACTGAAGCTTTCTTT CASSITGLYTEAFF large . TRBJ1-1 TRBV19
TGTGCCAGCAGCGAACAGACAGGCTCGGGAGAGCAGTACTTC CASSEQTGSGEQYF . . TRBJ2-7 TRBV7-3
TGTGCCAGCTCGGACAGGGGTAATGAAAAACTGTTTTTT CASSDRGNEKLFF . TRBD1 TRBJ1-4 TRBV19
TGTGCCAGTAGCAACGACCTAAATGGCTACACCTTC CASSNDLNGYTF . . TRBJ1-2 TRBV19
TGTGCCAGCAGTTTAGGACAGGGATTCAGAACCGGCTACACCTTC CASSLGQGFRTGYTF . TRBD1 TRBJ1-2 TRBV6-5
TGTGCCAGCAGTTTATCGGGGGGTTTTAATTCACCCCTCCACTTT CASSLSGGFNSPLHF . . TRBJ1-6 TRBV27
TGTGCCAGCAGCCCGGACAGTTCTAACTATGGCTACACCTTC CASSPDSSNYGYTF . . TRBJ1-2 TRBV27
TGTGCCAGCAGCCCCCAGGGGAATTCGGAGACCCAGTACTTC CASSPQGNSETQYF . . TRBJ2-5 TRBV7-3
TGTGCCAGCAGAACCAGCGGGGGGGCAGGGGTGGAGACCCAGTACTTC CASRTSGGAGVETQYF . TRBD2 TRBJ2-5 TRBV5-6
TGTGCCGGCAAGGAGGACGGCCCTTACGAGCAGTACTTC CAGKEDGPYEQYF . . TRBJ2-7 TRBV30
TGTGCCAGCAGTGTCGCGTCTTACCGATACAATCGGGCCAACGTCCTGACTTTC CASSVASYRYNRANVLTF once . TRBJ2-6 TRBV2
TGTGCCAGCAGCTCGGAATCACCACAGGCGGGTTCGGAGACCCAGTACTTC CASSSESPQAGSETQYF . . TRBJ2-5 TRBV13
TGCGCCAGCAGCTTGAGTTTGACTAGCGGCACTAGCTCTGGGGCCAACGTCCTGACTTTC CASSLSLTSGTSSGANVLTF . TRBD2 TRBJ2-6 TRBV5-1
TGTGCCAGCAGAACTAGCGGGGTGTCCTACGAGCAGTACTTC CASRTSGVSYEQYF once TRBD2 TRBJ2-7 TRBV5-6
TGTGCCAGCAGTGAGGACGGCTATGGCTACACCTTC CASSEDGYGYTF . . TRBJ1-2 TRBV2
TGTGCCAGCAGGATGCGGGGGGGGCAGGTCGAGCAGTACTTC CASRMRGGQVEQYF . TRBD2 TRBJ2-7 TRBV5-8
TGCGCCAGCAGCCAAGATTCGGCCGGCAATCAGCCCCAGCATTTT CASSQDSAGNQPQHF . . TRBJ1-5 TRBV4-1
TGTGCCAGTAGTATCTCGGGGGTTGGCACTGAAGCTTTCTTT CASSISGVGTEAFF . . TRBJ1-1 TRBV19
TGCGCCAGCAGCTTGGAGAGGGGGGAAGAGACCCAGTACTTC CASSLERGEETQYF . . TRBJ2-5 TRBV5-1
TGTGCCAGCAGTTACGGCAGTCAGCCCCAGCATTTT CASSYGSQPQHF few . TRBJ1-5 TRBV6-6
TGCAGCGCTCGGACAGAGCTCGAATATGGCTACACCTTC CSARTELEYGYTF once . TRBJ1-2 TRBV29-1
TGTGCCAGCAGCTTCTTGGCGGGGATGGGGTCCAATGAGCAGTTCTTC CASSFLAGMGSNEQFF large . TRBJ2-1 TRBV11-1
TGTGCCAGCAGTAGGGACACCTCCTACGAGCAGTACTTC CASSRDTSYEQYF . . TRBJ2-7 TRBV6-6
TGTGCCAGCTCCTGGGGGGTTAGCAATCAGCCCCAGCATTTT CASSWGVSNQPQHF . . TRBJ1-5 TRBV28
TGTGCCAGCAGCTTTCTCGGACCCAGCAATGAGCAGTTCTTC CASSFLGPSNEQFF few . TRBJ2-1 TRBV7-9
TGCGCCAGCAGCTTGGAGGGGCTAGCGGGATGGAATGAGCAGTTCTTC CASSLEGLAGWNEQFF few TRBD2 TRBJ2-1 TRBV5-1
TGTGCCAGCAGCCCCGGTCCGACGGGATTGGCTTTCTTT CASSPGPTGLAFF . . TRBJ1-1 TRBV7-9
TGTGCTAGTGGTTTGAGGGCGGGGAACACCGGGGAGCTGTTTTTT CASGLRAGNTGELFF . . TRBJ2-2 TRBV12-5
TGTGCCTGGAGTGTACTAGCGGGAGGGCCGGGGAATGAGCAGTTCTTC CAWSVLAGGPGNEQFF . TRBD2 TRBJ2-1 TRBV30
TGTGCCAGCAGTCCCCCGGGTAGCGGGAGAAACAATGAGCAGTTCTTC CASSPPGSGRNNEQFF once TRBD2 TRBJ2-1 TRBV28
TGTGCCAGCAGCTTGCGGTCAGGGGGCACGGAGACCCAGTACTTC CASSLRSGGTETQYF . TRBD1 TRBJ2-5 TRBV5-6
TGTGCCAGTTCCTGGACCATCTACGGGGAGCTGTTTTTT CASSWTIYGELFF once . TRBJ2-2 TRBV19
TGTGCTAGTGGCCGACAGGGGGCCACTGGGGCCAACGTCCTGACTTTC CASGRQGATGANVLTF few TRBD1 TRBJ2-6 TRBV12-5
TGTGCCAGCAGCTTAGGGGGGGGATCGTTCTACGAGCAGTACTTC CASSLGGGSFYEQYF . TRBD2 TRBJ2-7 TRBV7-2
TGTGCCAGCAGTGACACCCGTAACTATGGCTACACCTTC CASSDTRNYGYTF . . TRBJ1-2 TRBV25-1
TGTGCCAGCAGCTTGGGTTCGGGGGGCGTGGATACGCAGTATTTT CASSLGSGGVDTQYF . . TRBJ2-3 TRBV7-8
TGTGCCAGCAGCGGTCGCAGGGTGGAAAACATTCAGTACTTC CASSGRRVENIQYF . . TRBJ2-4 TRBV7-8
TGTGCCATCAGTGGGGACAGGGGTACAAACTATGGCTACACCTTC CAISGDRGTNYGYTF . TRBD1 TRBJ1-2 TRBV10-3
TGTGCCAGCAGTAGGGCCCGGTCACCCCTCCACTTT CASSRARSPLHF few . TRBJ1-6 TRBV6-5